What follows are 20 T cell receptor beta chains derived from one specimen sequenced in a study of T cell repertoires in cytomegalovirus infection (dated by TCRdb to about 2019). The sequencing machine was an Illumina HiSeq 1500. The public reads were quality trimmed at Q25 with fastp and then assembled into clones with MiXCR by TCRdb, keeping productive beta chains. CDR3 protein duplicates are merged, each entry listing the most common genes and DNA. Present in this sample are around 800,000 distinct CDR3 sequences, approximately 32% of which were seen just once. Clones ranked in the top ten supply around 12% of the sample. In the paper's terms, the treatment or condition label means: in vitro stimulation with specific CMV peptide epitopes to enrich CMV-specific T cells. No antigen is known for these receptors. The sample in question was cultured CD8+ T cells from PBMCs, obtained from culture after CMV antigen stimulation. The receptors shown here come from a human donor in good health (CMV status not recorded). Some clones in this sample may be carry-over from other donors' samples.

Ten or more counts support this clonotype. The chain carries TRBV7-6 and TRBJ1-2; D ambiguous. V was clipped by 1 base and J by 0 bases, with 9 bases between them. Germline CDR1 SGHVS, CDR2 FNYEAQ. This CDR3 comprises 15 residues. DNA of the CDR3: TGTGCCAGCAGCTTAGTGGCCAGCCCTAACTATGGCTACACCTTC. Amino acid sequence: CASSLVASPNYGYTF.

V gene TRBV19 combines with J gene TRBJ1-2; D uncertain. The germline V gene encodes CDR1 LNHDA and CDR2 SQIVND (reference sequence). This CDR3 contains 14 residues. The ends were cut back, 6 bases at V and 3 bases at J, with 14 bases in the middle. The CDR3 sequence is CASRDAGLYYGYTF. The CDR3 DNA is TGTGCCAGTAGGGACGCGGGATTGTACTATGGCTACACCTTC.

This chain connects TRBV29-1 to TRBJ1-1; D is ambiguous. Trimming left V 5 bases short and J 6 bases short, with 10 bases between. Germline V gene data show CDR1 as SQVTM and CDR2 as ANQGSEA. The CDR3 loop spans 11 amino acids. The CDR3 is CSVREAPEAFF. The DNA for the CDR3 is TGCAGCGTTCGAGAGGCACCTGAAGCTTTCTTT.

The V and J genes are TRBV20-1 and TRBJ1-1; D call uncertain. Germline-derived CDR1 and CDR2 are DFQATT and SNEGSKA (reference sequence). The CDR3 length is 11 residues. Trimming removed 0 bases at V and 7 bases at J, with 6 bases between. The CDR3 is CSARDGVEAFF. The CDR3 bases are TGCAGTGCTAGAGATGGGGTTGAAGCTTTCTTT.

This clonotype came up a few times. The chain is built from TRBV7-3 and TRBJ2-3; TRBD1 aligns across 12 bases. Germline V gene sequence: CDR1 SGHTA, CDR2 FQGTGA. V lost 0 bases and J lost 3; bases outside the gene matches: 13. The CDR3 totals 20 residues. CDR3 coding DNA: TGTGCCAGCAGCTTAACGGGGACAGGGGGCGAAAGAGCGGGGACAGATACGCAGTATTTT. This sequence encodes CASSLTGTGGERAGTDTQYF.

This clonotype occurred many times. This rearrangement joins TRBV7-3 to TRBJ1-1; no clear D. The CDR3 is made up of 14 amino acids. Trimming took 2 bases from V and 1 from J, leaving 8 bases between them. Germline loops: CDR1 SGHTA, CDR2 FQGTGA. The CDR3 here is CASSLLASNTEAFF. The CDR3 coding sequence is TGTGCCAGCAGCTTATTGGCGTCGAACACTGAAGCTTTCTTT.

This clonotype was observed a few times. The rearrangement joins TRBV6-5 to TRBJ2-3, with 9 nucleotides matching TRBD2. The CDR3 runs to 17 residues. CDR1 is MNHEY, CDR2 SVGAGI, per germline. V was clipped by 3 bases and J by 2 bases; unmatched bases: 9. DNA of the CDR3: TGTGCCAGCAGTTATTCCTTAGCGGGGGCCCTCACAGATACGCAGTATTTT. The encoded protein is CASSYSLAGALTDTQYF.

A few counts support this clonotype. The gene calls are TRBV7-9 and TRBJ2-3, with 7 positions matching TRBD1. J was trimmed by 0 bases and V by 4 bases; bases with no gene match: 7. CDR1 is SEHNR, CDR2 FQNEAQ, per germline (reference sequence). The CDR3 consists of 16 residues. CDR3 residues: CASSSRDRTSTDTQYF. CDR3 nucleotides: TGTGCCAGCAGCTCCCGGGACAGAACTAGCACAGATACGCAGTATTTT.

This rearrangement joins TRBV6-2 or TRBV6-3 to TRBJ2-7; 7 bases are a match to TRBD1. J gave up 0 bases and V 8 bases, and 4 bases lay outside the gene matches. The CDR3 length is 13 residues. The germline V gene encodes CDR1 MNHEY and CDR2 SVGEGT. Here the CDR3 reads CASSRGPSYEQYV. CDR3 in DNA: TGTGCCAGCTCGAGGGGGCCCTCCTACGAGCAGTACGTC.

This clonotype occurred a few times. V is TRBV20-1 and J is TRBJ2-7; D uncertain. Per germline, CDR1 DFQATT and CDR2 SNEGSKA (reference sequence). This CDR3 is built from 14 residues. Deletions cut 0 bases from V and 2 bases from J, with 11 bases between. This CDR3 reads CSARELQQTYEQYF. The DNA of the CDR3 is TGCAGTGCTAGAGAATTACAGCAAACCTACGAGCAGTACTTC.

CDR3 nucleotide sequence: TGTGCCAGCAGCTCTCACAGGGGCCACGAGCAGTACTTC. Residues: CASSSHRGHEQYF. The rearrangement uses TRBV5-6 and TRBJ2-7, with 7 bases fitting TRBD1. This CDR3 spans 13 amino acids. Germline V gene lookup returns CDR1 SGHDT and CDR2 YYEEEE. V was pared by 3 bases and J by 5 bases, with 5 bases of the junction left unmatched.

This clonotype was seen a handful of times. The V call is TRBV7-9, the J call TRBJ2-2, with D hard to call. Germline-derived CDR1 and CDR2 are SEHNR and FQNEAQ (reference sequence). The CDR3 is 13 amino acids. V lost 7 bases and J lost 5, with 11 bases in between. DNA for the CDR3: TGTGCCAGCAACCCCTGGGAAACCGGGGAGCTGTTTTTT. Amino acid sequence: CASNPWETGELFF.

This clonotype came up a few times. This chain connects TRBV12-3 or TRBV12-4 to TRBJ1-1; no clear D. The CDR3 has 15 residues. Trimming removed 3 bases at V and 1 base at J, with 12 bases between. Here the CDR3 reads CASSFYPGGNTEAFF. The CDR3 DNA sequence: TGTGCCAGCAGTTTTTATCCCGGCGGGAACACTGAAGCTTTCTTT.

In the case of this clonotype: The junction and the germline gene differ at one end; a read error may be behind it. The rearrangement links TRBV7-9 to TRBJ2-1, with 10 bases lining up with TRBD2. Germline CDR1 reads SEHNR; CDR2 reads FQNEAQ (reference sequence). This CDR3 region has 16 residues. The chain's CDR3 is CANSVGTSEFFNEQFF. CDR3 coding DNA: TGTGCCAACAGCGTAGGGACTAGCGAGTTTTTCAATGAGCAGTTCTTC.

This clonotype came up a few times. The chain combines TRBV7-9 with TRBJ1-1; D remains unclear. Per the germline V gene, CDR1 is SEHNR and CDR2 is FQNEAQ (reference sequence). V was cut by 7 bases and J by 0 bases, with 12 bases left in between. The CDR3 runs to 14 residues. The CDR3 loop is CASNPGSMNTEAFF. The DNA of the CDR3 is TGTGCCAGCAACCCGGGATCCATGAACACTGAAGCTTTCTTT.

The chain has TRBV9 and TRBJ1-6, with 7 nucleotides matching TRBD1. The CDR3 is 15 residues long. V shed 4 bases and J 8 bases; nucleotides not matched to a gene: 9. Germline CDR1 is SGDLS and CDR2 is YYNGEE. In DNA form, the CDR3 reads TGTGCCAGCAGCCACAGGGGATGGGGGGATTCACCCCTCCACTTT. Its protein product is CASSHRGWGDSPLHF. The variable domain in full, with the rest retrieved from reference TRBV9 and TRBJ1-6, is DSGVTQTPKHLITATGQRVTLRCSPRSGDLSVYWYQQSLDQGLQFLIQYYNGEERAKGNILERFSAQQFPDLHSELNLSSLELGDSALYFCASSHRGWGDSPLHFGNGTRLTVT.

This clonotype has more than one count but fewer than ten. CDR3 DNA sequence: TGTGCCAGCAGCGAACCGAGGGGCCAAAGCTCTGGGGCCAACGTCCTGACTTTC. This sequence encodes CASSEPRGQSSGANVLTF. The chain is built from TRBV7-9 and TRBJ2-6; D may be TRBD1 or TRBD2 (5 bases each). Trimming stripped 5 bases from V and 0 bases from J, with 17 bases between. CDR1 and CDR2 (germline): SEHNR, FQNEAQ (reference sequence). The CDR3 is made up of 18 amino acids.

There are many counts of this clonotype. This chain connects TRBV7-6 to TRBJ1-1, with TRBD1 identical over 8 bases. Germline CDR1 is SGHVS and CDR2 is FNYEAQ. The CDR3 length is 15 residues. V lost 5 bases and J lost 5; bases outside the gene matches: 10. CDR3 sequence (DNA): TGTGCCAGCAGCCCGCCCCGGACAGGGAGGACTGAAGCTTTCTTT. This translates into CASSPPRTGRTEAFF.

This chain links TRBV6-6 with TRBJ2-7; 9 positions match TRBD1. V gave up 10 bases and J gave up 4 bases; unmatched junction bases: 8. CDR1 is MNHNY and CDR2 is SVGAGI in the germline V gene (reference sequence). This CDR3 has 13 amino acids. CDR3 protein: CANSPGQGYEQYF. In DNA, the CDR3 is TGTGCCAACAGCCCGGGACAGGGTTACGAGCAGTACTTC.

This clonotype was seen a handful of times. The chain carries TRBV12-3 or TRBV12-4 and TRBJ1-5; D perhaps matches TRBD1 (5 bases). Trimming pared 1 base from V and 4 bases from J, leaving 8 bases between. This CDR3 is built from 14 residues. CDR3 sequence (DNA): TGTGCCAGCAGTTTAGGGACACCTAATCAGCCCCAGCATTTT. Its translation: CASSLGTPNQPQHF.